The present T cell receptor beta chain was sequenced within a study of CD8+CD57+ T cells in acquired aplastic anemia. About the study: Mean yield of DNA from sorted CD4+ and CD8+ cells was 2.5 to 4 ug. Study-level results: Significant differences in CD8+ Simpson's diversity were not observed between patients and controls.

Trimming left V 6 bases short and J 4 bases short, with 13 bases between. In germline, CDR1 is SGHRS, CDR2 YFSETQ. The CDR3 is 14 residues long. Using genomic DNA as the template, TCR beta VDJ and CDR3 profiling was carried out. One entry per CDR3 protein, called by TCRdb with MiXCR from the reads. The sample has more than 150,000 distinct CDR3 sequences, approximately 51% seen once. This clonotype was counted at least ten times. The antigen is undetermined. Whoever was chosen for sequencing had shown CD8+CD57+ cell expansion by flow cytometry. Every one of the patients had aplastic anemia (severe, acquired). At the time of blood sampling, patients had not yet received any therapy.

This TCR derives from a human donor with aplastic anemia. The rearrangement uses TRBV5-1 and TRBJ1-4; D call uncertain. The sample consisted of sorted CD4+, CD8+, or CD8+CD57+ T cells (not recorded which) from PBMCs. The CDR3 DNA reads as TGCGCCAGCAAGAGGACGGCCGTTAATGAAAAACTGTTTTTT. It yields the protein CASKRTAVNEKLFF. Looking up the rest from reference TRBV5-1 and TRBJ1-4 gives the full variable domain: KAGVTQTPRYLIKTRGQQVTLSCSPISGHRSVSWYQQTPGQGLQFLFEYFSETQRNKGNFPGRFSGRQFSNSRSEMNVSTLELGDSALYLCASKRTAVNEKLFFGSGTQLSVL.